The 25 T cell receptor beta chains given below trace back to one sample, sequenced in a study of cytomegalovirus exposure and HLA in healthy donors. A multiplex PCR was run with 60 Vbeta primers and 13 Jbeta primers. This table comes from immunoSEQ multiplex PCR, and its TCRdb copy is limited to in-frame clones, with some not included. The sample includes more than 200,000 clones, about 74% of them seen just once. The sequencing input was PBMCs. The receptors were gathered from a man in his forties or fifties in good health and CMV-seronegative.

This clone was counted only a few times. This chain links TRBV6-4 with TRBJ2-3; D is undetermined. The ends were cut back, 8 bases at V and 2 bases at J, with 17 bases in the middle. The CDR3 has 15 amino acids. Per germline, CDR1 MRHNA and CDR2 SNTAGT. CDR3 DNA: TGTGCCAGCTCTCAGACTCCCACACCCACAGATACGCAGTATTTT. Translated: CASSQTPTPTDTQYF.

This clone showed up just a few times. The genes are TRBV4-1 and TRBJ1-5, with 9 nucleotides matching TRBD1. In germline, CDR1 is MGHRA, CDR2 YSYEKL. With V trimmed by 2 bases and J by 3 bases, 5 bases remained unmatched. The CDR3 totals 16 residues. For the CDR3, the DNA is TGCGCCAGCAGCCAAACGGGACAGGGATTCAATCAGCCCCAGCATTTT. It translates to CASSQTGQGFNQPQHF.

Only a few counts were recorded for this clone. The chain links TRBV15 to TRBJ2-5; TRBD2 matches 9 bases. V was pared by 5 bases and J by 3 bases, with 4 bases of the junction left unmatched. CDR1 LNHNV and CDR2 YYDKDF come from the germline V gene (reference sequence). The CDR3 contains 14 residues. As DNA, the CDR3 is TGTGCCACCAGCGGAAGACTAGCGGAAGAGACCCAGTACTTC. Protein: CATSGRLAEETQYF.

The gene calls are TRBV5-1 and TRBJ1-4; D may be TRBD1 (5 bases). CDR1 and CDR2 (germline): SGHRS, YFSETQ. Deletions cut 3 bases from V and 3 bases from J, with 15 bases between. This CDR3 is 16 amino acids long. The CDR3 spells CASSSGPAGANEKLFF. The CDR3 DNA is TGCGCCAGCAGCTCCGGTCCGGCGGGGGCTAATGAAAAACTGTTTTTT.

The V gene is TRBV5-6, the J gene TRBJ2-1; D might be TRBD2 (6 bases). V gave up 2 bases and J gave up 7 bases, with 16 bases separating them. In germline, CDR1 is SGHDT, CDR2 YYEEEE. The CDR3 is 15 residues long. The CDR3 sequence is CASSFFGTSANEQFF. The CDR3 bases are TGTGCCAGCAGCTTTTTCGGGACTTCCGCTAATGAGCAGTTCTTC.

The CDR3 coding sequence is TGTGCCAGCAGTAGGGACGGAGCGGGAAAAGAGACCCAGTACTTC. This encodes CASSRDGAGKETQYF. The chain carries TRBV2 and TRBJ2-5; 7 bases line up with TRBD2. CDR3 length: 15 residues. V lost 5 bases to trimming and J lost 3 bases; unmatched junction nucleotides: 9. CDR1 is SNHLY, CDR2 FYNNEI, per germline.

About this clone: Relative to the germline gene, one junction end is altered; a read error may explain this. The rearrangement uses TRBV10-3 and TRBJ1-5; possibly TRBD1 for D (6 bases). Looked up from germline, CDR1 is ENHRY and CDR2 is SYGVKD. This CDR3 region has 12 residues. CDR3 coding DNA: TGTGCCATCAGTGAGTCAGGGGGGGATTGGATATTT. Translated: CAISESGGDWIF.

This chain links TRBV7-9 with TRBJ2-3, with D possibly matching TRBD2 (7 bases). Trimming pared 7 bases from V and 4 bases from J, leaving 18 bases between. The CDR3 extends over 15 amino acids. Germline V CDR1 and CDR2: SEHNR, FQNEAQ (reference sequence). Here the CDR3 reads CASMGGQAGSDTQYF. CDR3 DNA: TGTGCCAGCATGGGGGGGCAGGCAGGGTCAGATACGCAGTATTTT.

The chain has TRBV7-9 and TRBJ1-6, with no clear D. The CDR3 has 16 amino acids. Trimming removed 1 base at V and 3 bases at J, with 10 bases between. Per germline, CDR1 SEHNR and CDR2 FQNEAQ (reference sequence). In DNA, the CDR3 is TGTGCCAGCAGCTTAGAAGCGGAACACTATAATTCACCCCTCCACTTT. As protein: CASSLEAEHYNSPLHF.

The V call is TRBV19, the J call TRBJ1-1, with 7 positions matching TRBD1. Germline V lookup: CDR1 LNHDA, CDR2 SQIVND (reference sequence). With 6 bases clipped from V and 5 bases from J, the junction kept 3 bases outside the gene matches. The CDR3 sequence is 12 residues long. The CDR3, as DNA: TGTGCCAGTAGATCGACAGGGACTGAAGCTTTCTTT. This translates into CASRSTGTEAFF. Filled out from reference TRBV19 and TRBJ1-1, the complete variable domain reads DGGITQSPKYLFRKEGQNVTLSCEQNLNHDAMYWYRQDPGQGLRLIYYSQIVNDFQKGDIAEGYSVSREKKESFPLTVTSAQKNPTAFYLCASRSTGTEAFFGQGTRLTVV.

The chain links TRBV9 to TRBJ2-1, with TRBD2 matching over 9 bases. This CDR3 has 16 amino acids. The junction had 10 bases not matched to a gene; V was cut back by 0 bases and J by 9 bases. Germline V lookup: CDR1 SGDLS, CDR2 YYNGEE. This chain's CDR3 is CASSVGPASGNSEQFF. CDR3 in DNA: TGTGCCAGCAGCGTAGGTCCAGCTAGCGGGAACAGTGAGCAGTTCTTC.

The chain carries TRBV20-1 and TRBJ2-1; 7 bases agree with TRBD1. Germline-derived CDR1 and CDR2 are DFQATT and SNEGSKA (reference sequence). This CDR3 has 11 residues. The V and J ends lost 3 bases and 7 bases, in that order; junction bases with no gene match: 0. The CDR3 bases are TGCAGTGCTAGCAGGGGGAATGAGCAGTTCTTC. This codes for CSASRGNEQFF.

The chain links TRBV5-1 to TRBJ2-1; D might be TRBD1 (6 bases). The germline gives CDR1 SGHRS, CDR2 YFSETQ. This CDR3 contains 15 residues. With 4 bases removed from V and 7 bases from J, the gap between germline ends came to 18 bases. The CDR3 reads CASSLPTGTQNEQFF. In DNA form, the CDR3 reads TGCGCCAGCAGCCTCCCTACAGGGACCCAGAATGAGCAGTTCTTC.

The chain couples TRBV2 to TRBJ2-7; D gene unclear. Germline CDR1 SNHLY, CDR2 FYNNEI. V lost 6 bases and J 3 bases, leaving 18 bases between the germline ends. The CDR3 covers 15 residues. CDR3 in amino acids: CASRAEKLNGYEQYF. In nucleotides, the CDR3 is TGTGCCAGCAGGGCAGAAAAATTAAATGGCTACGAGCAGTACTTC.

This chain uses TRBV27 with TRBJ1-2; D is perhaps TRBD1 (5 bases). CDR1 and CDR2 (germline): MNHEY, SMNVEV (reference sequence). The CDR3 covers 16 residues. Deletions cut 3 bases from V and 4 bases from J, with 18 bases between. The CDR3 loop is CASSFVRGASSYGYTF. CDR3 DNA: TGTGCCAGCAGTTTTGTTAGGGGCGCATCAAGCTATGGCTACACCTTC.

The CDR3 region has the DNA TGTGCCAGTAGTAGTTGGGCAGGGGGCCACTATGGCTACACCTTC. Its translation is CASSSWAGGHYGYTF. The chain combines TRBV19 with TRBJ1-2, with 8 bases aligning to TRBD1. Trimming took 4 bases from V and 3 from J; bases not matched to a gene: 7. This CDR3 region has 15 residues. CDR1 and CDR2 (germline): LNHDA, SQIVND (reference sequence).

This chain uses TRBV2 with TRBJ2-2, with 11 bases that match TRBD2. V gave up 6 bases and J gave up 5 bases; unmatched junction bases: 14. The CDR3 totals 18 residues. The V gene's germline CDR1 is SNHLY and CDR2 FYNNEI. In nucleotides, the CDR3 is TGTGCCAGCAGGGAACTAGCGGGAGTAACTCTGGGTACCGGGGAGCTGTTTTTT. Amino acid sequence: CASRELAGVTLGTGELFF. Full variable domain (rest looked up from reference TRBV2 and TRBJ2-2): EPEVTQTPSHQVTQMGQEVILRCVPISNHLYFYWYRQILGQKVEFLVSFYNNEISEKSEIFDDQFSVERPDGSNFTLKIRSTKLEDSAMYFCASRELAGVTLGTGELFFGEGSRLTVL.

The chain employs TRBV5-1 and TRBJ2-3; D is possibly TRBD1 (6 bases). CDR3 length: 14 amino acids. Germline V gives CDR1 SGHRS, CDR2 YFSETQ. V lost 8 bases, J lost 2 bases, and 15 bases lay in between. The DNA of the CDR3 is TGCGCCAGTACAAAGGACAGCGACACAGATACGCAGTATTTT. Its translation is CASTKDSDTDTQYF.

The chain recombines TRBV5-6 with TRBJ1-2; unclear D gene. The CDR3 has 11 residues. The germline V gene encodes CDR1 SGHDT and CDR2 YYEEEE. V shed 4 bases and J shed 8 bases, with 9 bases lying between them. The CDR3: CASSLTGGYTF. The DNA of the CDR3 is TGTGCCAGCAGCCTCACCGGGGGCTACACCTTC.

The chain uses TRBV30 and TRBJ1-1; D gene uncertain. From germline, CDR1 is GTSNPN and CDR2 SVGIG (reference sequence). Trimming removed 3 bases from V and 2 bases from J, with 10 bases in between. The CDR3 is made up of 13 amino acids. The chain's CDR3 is CAWSAERNTEAFF. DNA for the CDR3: TGTGCCTGGAGCGCGGAACGAAACACTGAAGCTTTCTTT. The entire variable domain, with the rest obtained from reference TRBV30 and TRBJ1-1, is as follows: SQTIHQWPATLVQPVGSPLSLECTVEGTSNPNLYWYRQAAGRGLQLLFYSVGIGQISSEVPQNLSASRPQDRQFILSSKKLLLSDSGFYLCAWSAERNTEAFFGQGTRLTVV.

CDR3 sequence (DNA): TGTGCCAGCAGTTCCTCCCGGACTAGCGGGAGACAGATCTACGAGCAGTACTTC. The encoded protein is CASSSSRTSGRQIYEQYF. This chain connects TRBV28 to TRBJ2-7, with TRBD2 matching over 13 bases. CDR1 is MDHEN and CDR2 is SYDVKM in the germline V gene. V lost 4 bases, J lost 3 bases, and 12 bases stayed unmatched. This CDR3 comprises 18 residues.

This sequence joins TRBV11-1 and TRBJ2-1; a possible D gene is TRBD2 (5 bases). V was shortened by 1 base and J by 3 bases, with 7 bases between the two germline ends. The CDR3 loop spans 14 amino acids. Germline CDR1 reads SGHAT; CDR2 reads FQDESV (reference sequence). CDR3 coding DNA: TGTGCCAGCAGCTTAGTAGGGAGCTACAATGAGCAGTTCTTC. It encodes CASSLVGSYNEQFF.

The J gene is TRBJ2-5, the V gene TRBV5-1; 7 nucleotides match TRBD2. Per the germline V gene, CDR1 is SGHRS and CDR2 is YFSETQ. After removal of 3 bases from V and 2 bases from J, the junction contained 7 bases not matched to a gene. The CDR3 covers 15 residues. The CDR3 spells CASSSEAGRQETQYF. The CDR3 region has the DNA TGCGCCAGCAGCTCGGAAGCGGGACGTCAAGAGACCCAGTACTTC.

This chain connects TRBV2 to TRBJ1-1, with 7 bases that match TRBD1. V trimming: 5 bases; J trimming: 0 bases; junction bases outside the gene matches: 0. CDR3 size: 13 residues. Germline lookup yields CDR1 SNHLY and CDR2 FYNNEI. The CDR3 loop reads CASSQGVNTEAFF. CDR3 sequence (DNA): TGTGCCAGCAGTCAGGGGGTGAACACTGAAGCTTTCTTT.

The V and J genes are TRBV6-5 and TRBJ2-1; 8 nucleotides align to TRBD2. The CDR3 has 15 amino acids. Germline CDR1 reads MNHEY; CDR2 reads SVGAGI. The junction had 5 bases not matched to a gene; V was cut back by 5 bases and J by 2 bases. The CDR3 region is CASSSGSFAYNEQFF. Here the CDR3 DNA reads TGTGCCAGCAGTAGCGGGAGTTTTGCCTACAATGAGCAGTTCTTC.